This T cell receptor (beta chain) was obtained from a study of CD8+ T cells in alopecia areata. The germline V gene has CDR1 SGHVS and CDR2 FQNEAQ. The CDR3 extends over 14 amino acids. Trimming took 5 bases from V and 2 from J, leaving 12 bases between them. In its sample, this clone was seen a few times. The antigen is not known. Cell sorting on a FACSAria was used to separate CD4+ and CD8+ T cells from the PBMCs. Study-wide points: Alopecia totalis/universalis scalp especially showed more expanded CD8+ clones than normal scalp. Although TCR sharing was seen in mice, sharing across patients was less clear, possibly for HLA-related reasons.

The sequencing template was cDNA reverse transcribed from extracted RNA. The assay was immunoSEQ multiplex PCR, and TCRdb's table has in-frame clones only and misses some. The sample records approximately 150,000 clones, roughly 50% being singletons. The chain employs TRBV7-8 and TRBJ2-5; tentatively, D is TRBD2 (5 bases). The TCR comes from a human donor in good health. Sequencing input: CD4+ T cells sorted from blood. Here the CDR3 DNA reads TGTGCCAGCAGCCAAGCGGTCAGGCAAGAGACCCAGTACTTC. Its translation: CASSQAVRQETQYF.